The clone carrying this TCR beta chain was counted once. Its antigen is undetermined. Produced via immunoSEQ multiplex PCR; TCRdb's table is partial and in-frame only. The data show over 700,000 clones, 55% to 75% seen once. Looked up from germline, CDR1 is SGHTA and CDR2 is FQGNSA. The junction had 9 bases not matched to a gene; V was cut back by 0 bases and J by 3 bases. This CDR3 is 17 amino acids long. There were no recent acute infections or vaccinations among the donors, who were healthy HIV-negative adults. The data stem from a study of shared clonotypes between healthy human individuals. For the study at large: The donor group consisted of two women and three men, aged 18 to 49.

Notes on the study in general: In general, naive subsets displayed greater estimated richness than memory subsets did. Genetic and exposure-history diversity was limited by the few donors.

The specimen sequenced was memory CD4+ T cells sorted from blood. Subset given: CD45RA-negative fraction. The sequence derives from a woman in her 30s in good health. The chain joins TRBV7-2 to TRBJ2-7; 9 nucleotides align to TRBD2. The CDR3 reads CASSLAGGTSGLYEQYF. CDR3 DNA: TGTGCCAGCAGCTTAGCAGGAGGAACTAGCGGGCTCTACGAGCAGTACTTC. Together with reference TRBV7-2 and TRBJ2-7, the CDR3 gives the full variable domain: GAGVSQSPSNKVTEKGKDVELRCDPISGHTALYWYRQSLGQGLEFLIYFQGNSAPDKSGLPSDRFSAERTGGSVSTLTIQRTQQEDSAVYLCASSLAGGTSGLYEQYFGPGTRLTVT.